This T cell receptor (beta chain) was recorded in a study of CD8+ T cells in alopecia areata (dated by TCRdb to the late 2010s). Broadly, across the study: Treated patients were enrolled in an open-label pilot trial of oral tofacitinib, 5 to 10 mg twice daily, for moderate-to-severe alopecia areata. Scalp clonality was compared across normal scalp (n=4), patchy alopecia areata scalp (n=8), and alopecia totalis/universalis scalp (n=8). Disease severity in treated patients was measured with the SALT score, which quantifies the percentage of affected scalp surface area. Amplification of TCRbeta CDR3 regions was done by immunoSEQ multiplex PCR using 35 Vbeta forward primers and 13 Jbeta reverse primers. Patients stayed on tofacitinib for 6 to 18 months and then had 6 months of follow-up off drug so that delayed response and recurrence could be assessed. Patients on tofacitinib were biopsied at baseline and after 4 and 24 weeks of treatment, and several of the patients also had a later scalp biopsy. RNA was obtained with the PAXgene miRNA kit for fixed scalp, the miRNeasy kit for PBMCs, and the RNeasy kit for mouse skin. To study T cell clonal expansion in alopecia areata, the researchers applied high-throughput TCRbeta sequencing to both the C3H/HeJ mouse model and human patients. On the human side, TCRbeta sequencing was run on scalp tissue and on sorted CD4+ and CD8+ peripheral blood T cells from healthy controls and from alopecia areata patients with either patchy or totalis/universalis disease.

Receptors were amplified or captured by the immunoSEQ multiplex PCR assay. RNA was extracted from all samples and reverse transcribed into cDNA, which served as template for TCR sequencing. SuperScript III was used to make first-strand cDNA, primed with a 2:1 mix of oligo-dT and random hexamers. Amplification bias was assessed with a synthetic immune receptor repertoire, and residual bias was removed computationally. The study's processing was this. Raw reads were preprocessed to remove errors, and CDR3 was defined according to IMGT conventions as the region from the conserved cysteine to phenylalanine. Clonality was calculated as 1 minus Shannon entropy normalized by log2 of the number of productive unique TCRs. Whether each scalp clone was CD4 or CD8 was inferred by checking scalp TCRbeta sequences against the CD4 and CD8 repertoires from sorted blood. The source is immuneACCESS, and TCRdb retained only in-frame sequences with V and J called. Part of the clones is not carried over; for the studies checked, unresolved V genes explain less than half of this, and the remainder is unexplained. That table supplies the V and J calls and clone size; D and trimming were determined from the DNA. This sample lists around 150,000 clones; approximately 57% were detected once. Together, the top ten hold 13% to 15% of the sample.

The label giving this sample's time point can be read as: around 22 weeks on oral tofacitinib. The sample's treatment or condition, from its label and the paper: oral pan-JAK inhibitor, 5-10 mg twice daily. From alopecia areata patients, peripheral blood was collected along with lesional scalp punch biopsies. PBMCs were isolated by density centrifugation and stained for CD3, CD4 and CD8, after which CD4+ and CD8+ T cells were sorted on a FACSAria. What the research found in general, with its limitations: Compared with mice, TCR sequences shared between patients were less clear, possibly partly because of HLA diversity across the patient population. Compared with normal scalp, lesional scalp, particularly in alopecia totalis/universalis, had higher clonality and more expanded CD8+ clones, which suggests antigenic drive. Scalp clonality and the number of expanded CD8+ clones among the top 100 scalp clones were significantly decreased by tofacitinib. Unlike mouse skin, which is dominated by gammadelta T cells, normal human skin has resident alphabeta T cells that are also sequenced, and this complicates analysis of the scalp TCR repertoire. Many expanded lesional clones were found to persist in scalp and blood during tofacitinib treatment, and relapse after treatment cessation may be partly explained by this persistence. The treated cohort was small, with a single nonresponder, so links between baseline CD8+ expansion and response need larger studies.

Comments on this clone: The antigen this receptor binds is unknown. One base away there is no much larger clone; base qualities are not given.

From a lookup of the germline V gene, CDR1 and CDR2 are LGHNA and YNFKEQ. From its cysteine to its phenylalanine, the CDR3 spans 14 amino acids. The retained sequence is limited to the CDR3, 42 bases, with the frame set at the first base. From V the trimming removes 4 bases and from J it removes 5 bases, while the gene matches leave 3 bases of the junction unaccounted for. The TCR comes from a human donor with alopecia areata. The sequence joins TRBV4-2 to TRBJ1-5; TRBD1 fits 9 bases in the junction. Here the sequenced sample was CD4+ T cells sorted from blood, taken at week 24, from a patient treated with tofacitinib. The base sequence is TGTGCCAGCAGCCTTGACAGGGGGGATCAGCCCCAGCATTTT. It translates as CASSLDRGDQPQHF.